This T cell receptor beta chain was recorded in a study of brain T cells in children with intractable seizures. Regarding this clone: No antigen is known for it.

Sequencing used immunoSEQ multiplex PCR; TCRdb keeps in-frame clones, though not all of them. The sample records tens of thousands of clones, roughly 91% being singletons. Sequencing was limited to surgery cases with top T cell transcript signatures in brain tissue. Before surgery, patients took at least one anti-epileptic drug. Regarding the study as a whole: Absence of clones before surgery may stem from lower sequencing depth. HCMV serostatus was not known, and viral specificity came from CDR3 similarity only.

Sequencing was performed on peripheral blood, taken at surgery. The receptor comes from a boy under two years old with tuberous sclerosis and intractable seizures.

The CDR3 DNA follows: TGTGCCAGCACCCAGGGACAGGGTAATGAAAAACTGTTTTTT. Encoded protein: CASTQGQGNEKLFF. The chain joins TRBV13 to TRBJ1-4, with TRBD1 matching over 9 bases. This CDR3 spans 14 amino acids. Germline V CDR1 and CDR2: PRHDT, FYEKMQ (reference sequence). V lost 7 bases and J lost 4; bases outside the gene matches: 4.